The next 8 T cell receptor beta chains were all read from a single sample in a study of tumor-infiltrating lymphocytes in localized non-small cell lung cancer. Profiling relied on immunoSEQ multiplex PCR, and the TCRdb table lists in-frame clones only, not all of them. This sample has over 10,000 clones, with approximately 85% found just once. Input material: uninvolved lung tissue not adjacent to the tumor. The receptors come from a human donor with non-small cell lung cancer.

This chain links TRBV27 with TRBJ2-3, with D perhaps TRBD1 or TRBD2 (7 bases each). The CDR3 has 15 amino acids. Germline CDR1 is MNHEY and CDR2 is SMNVEV (reference sequence). V was clipped by 4 bases and J by 2 bases, with 13 bases between them. The CDR3 region is CASSYRGGTTDTQYF. The CDR3, as DNA: TGTGCCAGCAGTTACAGGGGAGGGACCACAGATACGCAGTATTTT.

This clone occurred once. The chain couples TRBV30 to TRBJ2-6; TRBD1 matches at 10 bases. The CDR3 length is 15 residues. Germline-derived CDR1 and CDR2 are GTSNPN and SVGIG (reference sequence). Trimming removed 4 bases from V and 4 bases from J; junction bases left unmatched: 4. DNA for the CDR3: TGTGCCTGGAAGGACAGGGGGGCAGGGGCCAACGTCCTGACTTTC. The encoded protein is CAWKDRGAGANVLTF.

V and J are TRBV5-1 and TRBJ2-7, with TRBD1 matching over 8 bases. CDR3 length: 16 amino acids. Trimming took 4 bases from V and 5 from J; bases not matched to a gene: 14. The germline gives CDR1 SGHRS, CDR2 YFSETQ. The CDR3 sequence: CASSVPGLRGLHEQYF. CDR3 bases: TGCGCCAGCAGCGTGCCCGGCCTCAGGGGGCTCCACGAGCAGTACTTC.

The V gene is TRBV9, the J gene TRBJ1-5; weak D call: TRBD1 (5 bases). The CDR3 contains 14 residues. V lost 3 bases, J lost 4 bases, and 11 bases lay in between. Germline CDR1 is SGDLS and CDR2 is YYNGEE. Here the CDR3 reads CASSEGTGNQPQHF. DNA for the CDR3: TGTGCCAGCAGCGAGGGGACTGGAAATCAGCCCCAGCATTTT.

This chain links TRBV5-1 with TRBJ2-3, with D tentatively TRBD2 (7 bases). CDR3 size: 15 residues. From germline, CDR1 is SGHRS and CDR2 YFSETQ. V was trimmed by 5 bases and J by 2 bases, leaving 15 bases between them. The CDR3 is CASRGGRGPTDTQYF. CDR3 nucleotides: TGCGCCAGCAGGGGCGGGCGGGGGCCCACAGATACGCAGTATTTT.

V is TRBV30 and J is TRBJ1-5; no reliable D call. This CDR3 region has 16 residues. V was trimmed by 1 base and J by 0 bases, leaving 13 bases between them. Germline values: CDR1 GTSNPN, CDR2 SVGIG (reference sequence). CDR3 residues: CAWSDPRADSNQPQHF. The CDR3 DNA reads TGTGCCTGGAGTGATCCAAGGGCGGATAGCAATCAGCCCCAGCATTTT.

The chain employs TRBV2 and TRBJ1-5; D may be TRBD1 (5 bases). The CDR3 totals 16 residues. Trimming pared 3 bases from V and 2 bases from J, leaving 14 bases between. Germline V gene data show CDR1 as SNHLY and CDR2 as FYNNEI. The CDR3 protein is CASSEGVRGGNQPQHF. The CDR3 DNA reads TGTGCCAGCAGTGAGGGGGTAAGGGGTGGCAATCAGCCCCAGCATTTT. The full variable domain, with the rest looked up from reference TRBV2 and TRBJ1-5, is EPEVTQTPSHQVTQMGQEVILRCVPISNHLYFYWYRQILGQKVEFLVSFYNNEISEKSEIFDDQFSVERPDGSNFTLKIRSTKLEDSAMYFCASSEGVRGGNQPQHFGDGTRLSIL.

The chain couples TRBV5-1 to TRBJ2-5; D is unclear. Germline-derived CDR1 and CDR2 are SGHRS and YFSETQ. The CDR3 sequence is 13 residues long. Trimming pared 5 bases from V and 7 bases from J, leaving 15 bases between. CDR3 protein: CASRVGTTGTQYF. As DNA, the CDR3 is TGCGCCAGCAGAGTCGGCACCACGGGGACCCAGTACTTC.